The 22 T cell receptor beta chains reported below all come from one sample, sequenced in a study of cytomegalovirus exposure and HLA in healthy donors. Primers included in the PCR were 60 Vbeta and 13 Jbeta primers. Sequencing was performed with immunoSEQ multiplex PCR; in TCRdb, only in-frame clones are kept and a portion is missing. The sample has 180,000 or so clones; roughly 77% are singletons. The sample was PBMCs. These receptors all stem from a young woman in good health and CMV-seronegative.

This clone was detected once. V and J are TRBV7-2 and TRBJ1-1, with unresolved D. Trimming removed 5 bases from V and 0 bases from J, with 7 bases in between. Germline CDR1 SGHTA, CDR2 FQGNSA. The CDR3 has 13 residues. This CDR3 is CASSVLVNTEAFF. CDR3 sequence (DNA): TGTGCCAGCAGCGTCCTCGTGAACACTGAAGCTTTCTTT.

The V call is TRBV4-3, the J call TRBJ2-3, with a possible D match to TRBD2 (5 bases). The CDR3 spans 15 residues. CDR1 and CDR2 from the germline V gene are LGHNA and YSLEER. V gave up 1 base and J gave up 6 bases, with 14 bases separating them. For the CDR3, the DNA is TGCGCCAGCAGCCAAGGACGGGGAACCGCGGATACGCAGTATTTT. This encodes CASSQGRGTADTQYF.

V usage is TRBV2 and J usage is TRBJ2-7; TRBD2 is a possible D gene (5 bases). Trimming took off 8 bases at V and 7 bases at J, with 12 bases between the two ends. Germline V CDR1 and CDR2: SNHLY, FYNNEI. This CDR3 has 11 residues. The CDR3 loop is CASGLLGEQYF. The CDR3 DNA follows: TGTGCCAGCGGACTCCTGGGGGAGCAGTACTTC.

The chain couples TRBV4-2 to TRBJ2-7; 10 nucleotides match TRBD1. Trimming at V came to 3 bases and at J to 3 bases, leaving 5 bases not matched to a gene. CDR3 length: 15 amino acids. Germline-derived CDR1 and CDR2 are LGHNA and YNFKEQ. CDR3 coding DNA: TGTGCCAGCAGCCACGAAGGACAGGGGGGCTACGAGCAGTACTTC. It encodes CASSHEGQGGYEQYF.

The chain carries TRBV5-6 and TRBJ1-4; a weak D match, TRBD1 (5 bases). Germline CDR1 SGHDT, CDR2 YYEEEE. Trimming took off 2 bases at V and 7 bases at J, with 15 bases between the two ends. The CDR3 has 15 amino acids. CDR3 bases: TGTGCCAGCAGCTTTTGGACCAGGGTCGGTGAAAAACTGTTTTTT. Amino acid sequence: CASSFWTRVGEKLFF.

This clone was found a few times. V and J are TRBV4-1 and TRBJ2-5; D might be TRBD1 (6 bases). Trimming pared 1 base from V and 5 bases from J, leaving 14 bases between. The CDR3 has 15 residues. Germline V CDR1 and CDR2: MGHRA, YSYEKL. CDR3 region: CASSQAGRGLETQYF. The CDR3 DNA sequence: TGCGCCAGCAGCCAAGCTGGCAGGGGATTGGAGACCCAGTACTTC.

The rearrangement joins TRBV7-9 to TRBJ1-2; perhaps TRBD1 as D (5 bases). V gave up 1 base and J gave up 8 bases, with 17 bases separating them. Germline V gene data show CDR1 as SEHNR and CDR2 as FQNEAQ (reference sequence). The CDR3 is made up of 15 amino acids. The CDR3 here is CASSLGAGGSGGYTF. CDR3 DNA sequence: TGTGCCAGCAGCTTAGGGGCCGGGGGGAGCGGAGGCTACACCTTC.

This clone came up a few times. The chain uses TRBV4-3 and TRBJ1-1; 7 bases map to TRBD1. Germline loops: CDR1 LGHNA, CDR2 YSLEER. V was clipped by 4 bases and J by 2 bases; unmatched bases: 10. CDR3 size: 16 residues. The CDR3 bases are TGCGCCAGCAGCCCCCACAGGACAGGACTAAACACTGAAGCTTTCTTT. This translates into CASSPHRTGLNTEAFF.

Only a few counts were recorded for this clone. The V and J genes are TRBV11-2 and TRBJ2-6; the D is unclear. Germline V gives CDR1 SGHAT, CDR2 FQNNGV. V lost 5 bases, J lost 2 bases, and 13 bases lay in between. The CDR3 is 16 residues long. CDR3 DNA sequence: TGTGCCAGCAGCCCACGCAGCGTCCCTGGGGCCAACGTCCTGACTTTC. Its translation is CASSPRSVPGANVLTF. Filled out from reference TRBV11-2 and TRBJ2-6, the complete variable domain reads EAGVAQSPRYKIIEKRQSVAFWCNPISGHATLYWYQQILGQGPKLLIQFQNNGVVDDSQLPKDRFSAERLKGVDSTLKIQPAKLEDSAVYLCASSPRSVPGANVLTFGAGSRLTVL.

The chain carries TRBV5-6 and TRBJ2-7, with 12 nucleotides matching TRBD1. The germline CDR1 and CDR2 sequences are SGHDT and YYEEEE. With 6 bases clipped from V and 9 bases from J, the junction kept 16 bases outside the gene matches. The CDR3 loop spans 16 amino acids. The CDR3 bases are TGTGCCAGCACCTACCTCCGGGACAGGGGGCGCATTCGGCAGTACTTC. It yields the protein CASTYLRDRGRIRQYF.

V is TRBV27 and J is TRBJ2-2, with 7 bases aligning to TRBD1. CDR1 is MNHEY and CDR2 is SMNVEV in the germline V gene (reference sequence). With V trimmed by 6 bases and J by 1 base, 2 bases remained unmatched. The CDR3 runs to 14 residues. CDR3 bases: TGTGCCAGCAGGAGGGACAGGAACACCGGGGAGCTGTTTTTT. As protein: CASRRDRNTGELFF.

The chain is built from TRBV9 and TRBJ1-3; D may be TRBD1 (5 bases). Deletions cut 0 bases from V and 2 bases from J, with 12 bases between. Germline CDR1 is SGDLS and CDR2 is YYNGEE. The CDR3 has 16 residues. DNA of the CDR3: TGTGCCAGCAGCGTAGCTCAGGGCCAAACTGGAAACACCATATATTTT. It yields the protein CASSVAQGQTGNTIYF.

The chain has TRBV11-3 and TRBJ2-3; the D gene is possibly TRBD1 (6 bases). The CDR3 is 16 amino acids. V lost 3 bases to trimming and J lost 1 base, with 14 bases between them. Germline V gene sequence: CDR1 SGHNT, CDR2 YENEEA. The CDR3, as DNA: TGTGCCAGCAGCTTGAGTGGACAGTTAGGCACAGATACGCAGTATTTT. This codes for CASSLSGQLGTDTQYF. Full variable domain (outside the CDR3, taken from reference TRBV11-3 and TRBJ2-3): EAGVVQSPRYKIIEKKQPVAFWCNPISGHNTLYWYLQNLGQGPELLIRYENEEAVDDSQLPKDRFSAERLKGVDSTLKIQPAELGDSAVYLCASSLSGQLGTDTQYFGPGTRLTVL.

J is TRBJ2-4 and V is TRBV6-1; perhaps TRBD1 as D (6 bases). Trimming removed 5 bases from V and 6 bases from J, with 11 bases in between. CDR1 MNHNS and CDR2 SASEGT come from the germline V gene. CDR3 length: 13 amino acids. The chain's CDR3 is CASSQEDRNIQYF. CDR3 nucleotide sequence: TGTGCCAGCAGTCAAGAGGACAGAAACATTCAGTACTTC.

This chain connects TRBV6-5 to TRBJ1-4, with 7 bases that match TRBD1. This CDR3 has 15 amino acids. V shed 0 bases and J 6 bases; nucleotides not matched to a gene: 4. The germline gives CDR1 MNHEY, CDR2 SVGAGI. CDR3 loop: CASSYSGQRDEKLFF. The CDR3 region has the DNA TGTGCCAGCAGTTACTCGGGACAGAGGGATGAAAAACTGTTTTTT.

This clone has only a few counts. This chain uses TRBV25-1 with TRBJ1-6; 7 bases align to TRBD1. J was trimmed by 6 bases and V by 6 bases; bases with no gene match: 2. CDR1 is MGHDK, CDR2 SYGVNS, per germline. The CDR3 length is 13 residues. CDR3 sequence (DNA): TGTGCCAGCAGCCGACAGGGTAATTCACCCCTCCACTTT. Protein sequence: CASSRQGNSPLHF. The complete variable domain, with remaining parts taken from reference TRBV25-1 and TRBJ1-6, reads EADIYQTPRYLVIGTGKKITLECSQTMGHDKMYWYQQDPGMELHLIHYSYGVNSTEKGDLSSESTVSRIRTEHFPLTLESARPSHTSQYLCASSRQGNSPLHFGNGTRLTVT.

This clone was recorded a few times. The genes are TRBV4-2 and TRBJ2-3; no clear D gene. Trimming took 0 bases from V and 4 from J, leaving 8 bases between them. Germline values: CDR1 LGHNA, CDR2 YNFKEQ. The CDR3 consists of 14 residues. As DNA, the CDR3 is TGTGCCAGCAGCCAAGATCCTAGAGCAGATACGCAGTATTTT. Its translation is CASSQDPRADTQYF.

V usage is TRBV5-1 and J usage is TRBJ1-1; 8 nucleotides agree with TRBD1. Trimming at V came to 2 bases and at J to 1 base, leaving 4 bases not matched to a gene. The CDR3 runs to 15 residues. The germline gives CDR1 SGHRS, CDR2 YFSETQ. CDR3: CASSLRQGKNTEAFF. CDR3 coding DNA: TGCGCCAGCAGCTTACGACAGGGGAAGAACACTGAAGCTTTCTTT.

Comment on this clone: Other DNA sequences in the same sample also yield this CDR3. This chain links TRBV7-9 with TRBJ1-2, with TRBD1 identical over 8 bases. CDR3 length: 13 residues. Germline V lookup: CDR1 SEHNR, CDR2 FQNEAQ (reference sequence). V was clipped by 1 base and J by 5 bases; unmatched bases: 0. The CDR3 loop is CASSLGQGYGYTF. CDR3 sequence (DNA): TGTGCCAGCAGCTTAGGACAGGGGTATGGCTACACCTTC.

Only one count was recorded for this clone. The chain has TRBV29-1 and TRBJ1-2; D remains ambiguous. There are 14 residues in the CDR3. Looked up from germline, CDR1 is SQVTM and CDR2 is ANQGSEA. The V end lost 3 bases, the J end lost 0 bases, and 11 bases lay between the germline ends. CDR3 nucleotide sequence: TGCAGCGTTGAGACCGGCGGGTCTAACTATGGCTACACCTTC. Translating gives CSVETGGSNYGYTF.

The CDR3 is CASSIRELTYGYTF. The CDR3 nucleotides read TGTGCCAGTAGTATCCGGGAGTTGACCTATGGCTACACCTTC. The chain combines TRBV19 with TRBJ1-2; D is uncertain. Germline-derived CDR1 and CDR2 are LNHDA and SQIVND (reference sequence). V was cut by 3 bases and J by 4 bases, with 12 bases left in between. This CDR3 has 14 amino acids.

This chain connects TRBV6-1 to TRBJ1-3; D is unresolved. V lost 1 base to trimming and J lost 0 bases, with 7 bases between them. The germline V gene has CDR1 MNHNS and CDR2 SASEGT. The CDR3 is 15 residues long. The CDR3: CASSEVGVSGNTIYF. The CDR3 region has the DNA TGTGCCAGCAGTGAAGTGGGCGTCTCTGGAAACACCATATATTTT.